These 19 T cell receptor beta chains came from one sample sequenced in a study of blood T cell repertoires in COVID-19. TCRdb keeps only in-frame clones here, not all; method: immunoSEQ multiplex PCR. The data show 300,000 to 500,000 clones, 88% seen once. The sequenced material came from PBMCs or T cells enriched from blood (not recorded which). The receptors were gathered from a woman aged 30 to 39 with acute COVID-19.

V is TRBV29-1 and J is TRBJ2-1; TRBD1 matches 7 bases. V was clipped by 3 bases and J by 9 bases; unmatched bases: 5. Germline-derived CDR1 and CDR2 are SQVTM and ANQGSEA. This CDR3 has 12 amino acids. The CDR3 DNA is TGCAGCGTTGACTTGGGACAGTTTGAGCAGTTCTTC. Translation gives CSVDLGQFEQFF.

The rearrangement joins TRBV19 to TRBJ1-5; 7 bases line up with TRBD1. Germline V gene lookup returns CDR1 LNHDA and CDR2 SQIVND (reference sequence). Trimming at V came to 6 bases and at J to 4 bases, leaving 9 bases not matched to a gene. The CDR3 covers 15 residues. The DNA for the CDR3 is TGTGCCAGTAGCAACCTGGGACAGCTAAATCAGCCCCAGCATTTT. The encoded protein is CASSNLGQLNQPQHF.

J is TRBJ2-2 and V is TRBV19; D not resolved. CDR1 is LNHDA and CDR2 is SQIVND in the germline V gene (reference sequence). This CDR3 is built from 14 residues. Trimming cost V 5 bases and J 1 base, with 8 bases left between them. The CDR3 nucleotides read TGTGCCAGTAGTGGGCCCCTGAACACCGGGGAGCTGTTTTTT. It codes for CASSGPLNTGELFF.

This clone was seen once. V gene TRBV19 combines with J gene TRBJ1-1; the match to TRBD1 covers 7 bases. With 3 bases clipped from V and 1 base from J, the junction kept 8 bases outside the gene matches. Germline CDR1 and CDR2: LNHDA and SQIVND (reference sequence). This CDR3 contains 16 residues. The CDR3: CASSILTGARNTEAFF. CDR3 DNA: TGTGCCAGTAGTATCCTCACAGGGGCTCGGAACACTGAAGCTTTCTTT.

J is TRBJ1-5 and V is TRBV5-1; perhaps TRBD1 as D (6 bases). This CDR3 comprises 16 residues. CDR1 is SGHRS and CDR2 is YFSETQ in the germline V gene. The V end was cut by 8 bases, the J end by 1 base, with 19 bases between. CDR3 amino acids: CARTNREVGSNQPQHF. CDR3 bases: TGCGCCAGGACGAACAGGGAAGTAGGGAGCAATCAGCCCCAGCATTTT.

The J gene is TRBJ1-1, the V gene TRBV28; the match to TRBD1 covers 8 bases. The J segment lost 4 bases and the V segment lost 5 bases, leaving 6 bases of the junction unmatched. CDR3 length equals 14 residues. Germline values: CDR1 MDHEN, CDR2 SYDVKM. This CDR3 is CASSLGQGSTEAFF. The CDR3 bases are TGTGCCAGCAGTCTTGGACAGGGCAGCACTGAAGCTTTCTTT.

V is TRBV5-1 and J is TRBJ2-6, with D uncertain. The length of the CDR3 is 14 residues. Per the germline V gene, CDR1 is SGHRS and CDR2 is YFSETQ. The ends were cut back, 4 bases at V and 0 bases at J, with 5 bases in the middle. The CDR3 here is CASSNSSGANVLTF. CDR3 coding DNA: TGCGCCAGCAGCAACAGCTCTGGGGCCAACGTCCTGACTTTC.

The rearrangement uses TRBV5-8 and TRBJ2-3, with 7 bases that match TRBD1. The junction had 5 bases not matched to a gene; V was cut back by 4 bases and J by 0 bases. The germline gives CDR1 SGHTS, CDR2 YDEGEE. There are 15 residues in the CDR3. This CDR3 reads CASSTGQDSTDTQYF. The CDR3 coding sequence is TGTGCCAGCAGCACCGGACAGGACAGCACAGATACGCAGTATTTT.

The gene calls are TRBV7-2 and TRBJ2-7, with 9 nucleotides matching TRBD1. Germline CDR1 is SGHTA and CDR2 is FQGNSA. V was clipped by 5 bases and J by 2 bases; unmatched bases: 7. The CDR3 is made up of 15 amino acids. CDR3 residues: CASSRAGQGPYEQYF. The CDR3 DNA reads TGTGCCAGCAGCCGCGCGGGACAGGGTCCCTACGAGCAGTACTTC.

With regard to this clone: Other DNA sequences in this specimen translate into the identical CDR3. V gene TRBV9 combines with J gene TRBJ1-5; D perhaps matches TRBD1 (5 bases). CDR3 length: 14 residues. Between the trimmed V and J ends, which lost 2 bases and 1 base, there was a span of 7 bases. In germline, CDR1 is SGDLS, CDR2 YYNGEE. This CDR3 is CASSVGLSNQPQHF. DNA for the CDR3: TGTGCCAGCAGCGTGGGACTAAGCAATCAGCCCCAGCATTTT.

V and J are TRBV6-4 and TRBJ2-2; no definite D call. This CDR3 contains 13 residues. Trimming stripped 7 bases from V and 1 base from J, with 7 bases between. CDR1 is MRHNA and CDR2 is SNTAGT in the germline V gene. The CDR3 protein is CASTAQNTGELFF. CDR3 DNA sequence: TGTGCCAGCACCGCACAGAACACCGGGGAGCTGTTTTTT.

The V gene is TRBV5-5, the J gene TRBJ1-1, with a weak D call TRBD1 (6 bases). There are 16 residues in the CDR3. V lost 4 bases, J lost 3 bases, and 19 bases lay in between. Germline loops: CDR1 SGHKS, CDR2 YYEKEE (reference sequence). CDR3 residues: CASSPRGGMMDTEAFF. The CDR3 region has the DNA TGTGCCAGCAGCCCCAGGGGCGGAATGATGGACACTGAAGCTTTCTTT.

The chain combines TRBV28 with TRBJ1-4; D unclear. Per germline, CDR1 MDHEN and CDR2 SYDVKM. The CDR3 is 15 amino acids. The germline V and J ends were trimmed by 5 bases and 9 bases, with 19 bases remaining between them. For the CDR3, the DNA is TGTGCCAGCAGTGCGTCCGGCAGGTCTCTTCAAAAACTGTTTTTT. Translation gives CASSASGRSLQKLFF.

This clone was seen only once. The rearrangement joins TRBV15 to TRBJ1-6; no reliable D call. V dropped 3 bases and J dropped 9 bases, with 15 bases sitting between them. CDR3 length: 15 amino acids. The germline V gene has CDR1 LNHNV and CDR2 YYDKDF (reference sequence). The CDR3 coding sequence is TGTGCCACCAGCAGGGACCGCCATGCGGGTTCACCCCTCCACTTT. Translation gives CATSRDRHAGSPLHF. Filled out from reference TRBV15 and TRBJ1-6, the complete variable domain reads DAMVIQNPRYQVTQFGKPVTLSCSQTLNHNVMYWYQQKSSQAPKLLFHYYDKDFNNEADTPDNFQSRRPNTSFCFLDIRSPGLGDTAMYLCATSRDRHAGSPLHFGNGTRLTVT.

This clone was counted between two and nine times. The CDR3 spells CASSPTAGPRDTQYF. The CDR3 coding sequence is TGCGCCAGCAGCCCCACCGCGGGGCCGAGGGATACGCAGTATTTT. The rearrangement uses TRBV5-1 and TRBJ2-3; D perhaps matches TRBD2 (6 bases). Trimming removed 4 bases from V and 6 bases from J, with 18 bases in between. Per germline, CDR1 SGHRS and CDR2 YFSETQ. This CDR3 spans 15 amino acids.

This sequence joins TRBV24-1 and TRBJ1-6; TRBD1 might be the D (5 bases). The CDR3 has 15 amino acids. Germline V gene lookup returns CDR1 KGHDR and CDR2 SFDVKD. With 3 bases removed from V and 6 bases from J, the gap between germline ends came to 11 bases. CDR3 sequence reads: CATSDPTEPNSPLHF. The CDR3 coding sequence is TGTGCCACCAGTGATCCGACAGAACCTAATTCACCCCTCCACTTT.

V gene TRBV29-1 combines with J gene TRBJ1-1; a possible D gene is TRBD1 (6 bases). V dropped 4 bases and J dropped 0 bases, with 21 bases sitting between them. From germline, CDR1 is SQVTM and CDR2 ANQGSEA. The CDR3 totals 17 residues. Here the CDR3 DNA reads TGCAGCGTTGCCCGCGGCGAGACAGGAATCATGAACACTGAAGCTTTCTTT. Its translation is CSVARGETGIMNTEAFF.

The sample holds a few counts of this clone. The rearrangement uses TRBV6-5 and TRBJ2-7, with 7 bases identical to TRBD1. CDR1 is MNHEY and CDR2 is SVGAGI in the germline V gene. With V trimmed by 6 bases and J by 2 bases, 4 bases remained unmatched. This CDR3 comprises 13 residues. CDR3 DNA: TGTGCCAGCAGCGCAGACAGGGCCTACGAGCAGTACTTC. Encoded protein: CASSADRAYEQYF.

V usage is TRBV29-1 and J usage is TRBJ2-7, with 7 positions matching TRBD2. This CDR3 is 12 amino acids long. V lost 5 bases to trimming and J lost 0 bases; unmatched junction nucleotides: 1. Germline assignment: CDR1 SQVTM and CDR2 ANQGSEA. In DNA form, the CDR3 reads TGCAGCGTTCGGGGGGTCTCCTACGAGCAGTACTTC. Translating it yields CSVRGVSYEQYF.